The clone carrying this T cell receptor (beta chain) was seen a single time. Trimming pared 1 base from V and 6 bases from J, leaving 16 bases between. This CDR3 has 17 residues. CDR1 and CDR2 (germline): MDHEN, SYDVKM. This sample is part of a study of blood T cell repertoires in COVID-19. Study-level information: The United States, Italy and Spain were the sources of the acute and convalescent COVID-19 samples. T cells, B-cell-depleted T cells, or PBMCs supplied cDNA or gDNA.

Original handling: Estimates of nucleated cell counts were drawn from the amplification of reference gene primers. This table comes from immunoSEQ multiplex PCR, and its TCRdb copy is limited to in-frame clones, with some not included. D and trimming were read from the DNA, whereas the V and J calls and clone size are those reported in that table. The table records some 120,000 clones, roughly 80% of them present only once. The TCR was taken from a man aged 70-80 years with acute or convalescent COVID-19. The source material was peripheral blood. The chain uses TRBV28 and TRBJ1-6, with TRBD1 as a possible D gene (6 bases). The CDR3 protein is CASSLSNPGQLNSPLHF. The CDR3 DNA follows: TGTGCCAGCAGTTTATCGAATCCCGGACAGCTTAATTCACCCCTCCACTTT.